This entry features one T cell receptor (beta chain) sequence. Its specificity is not known. These data come from a study of T cell repertoires in cytomegalovirus infection. Study overall: Matching HLA type and CMV infection were both indicated by public TCR beta signatures.

Per germline, CDR1 DFQATT and CDR2 SNEGSKA (reference sequence). V lost 1 base, J lost 9 bases, and 11 bases stayed unmatched. The CDR3 length is 15 residues. Overall study findings and caveats: People with CMV and the relevant HLA were identified by cumulative public TCR beta family frequency. HLA-C-restricted CMV clonotypes gave the most frequent clonotype in two of eight donors.

TCRdb analysed the reads with MiXCR anew, one entry per CDR3 protein. The table has under 90,000 distinct CDR3 sequences, under 25% seen once. The source of this sequence is a human donor in good health (CMV status not recorded). Some clones in this sample may be carry-over from other donors' samples. The specimen was PBMCs, sequenced either directly or after in vitro stimulation (not recorded which). J is TRBJ2-1 and V is TRBV20-1; 8 bases agree with TRBD2. The CDR3 DNA reads TGCAGTGCTAGAGGATTACCGGGGGGGCGGATTGAGCAGTTCTTC. Amino acid sequence: CSARGLPGGRIEQFF.